These T cell receptor beta chains were read from a single sample in a study of beta chain features in type 1 diabetes. Repertoires were generated with immunoSEQ multiplex PCR, while TCRdb's copy carries only in-frame clones and drops some. Of around 150,000 clones listed, approximately 8.1% are singletons. Sequences were obtained from central memory CD4+ T cells from blood. The receptor set was obtained from a man aged 18 to 29 in good health. CDR3s include the opening cysteine and the closing phenylalanine or tryptophan. D genes are given only for firm matches. Clone size is shown for a subset of rows, as once, few, many or a class of expanded clone.

>TRBD2|TRBJ2-1|TRBV7-9|few
CASSLGAGWNNEQFF
TGTGCCAGCAGCTTAGGAGCGGGGTGGAACAATGAGCAGTTCTTC
>NA|TRBJ2-7|TRBV18|NA
CASSPGTSYEQYF
TGTGCCAGCTCACCAGGGACAAGCTACGAGCAGTACTTC
>NA|TRBJ1-5|TRBV28|many
CATQGPNQPQHF
TGTGCCACCCAGGGTCCCAATCAGCCCCAGCATTTT
>TRBD1|TRBJ1-5|TRBV19|NA
CASSTQGDQPQHF
TGTGCCAGTAGCACCCAGGGGGATCAGCCCCAGCATTTT
>NA|TRBJ2-3|TRBV28|NA
CASTRSGSGDTQYF
TGTGCCAGCACCCGATCGGGTTCTGGGGATACGCAGTATTTT
>TRBD1|TRBJ1-1|TRBV5-1|few
CASSSLQGAGTEAFF
TGCGCCAGCAGCTCGCTACAGGGGGCTGGGACTGAAGCTTTCTTT
>TRBD1|TRBJ1-4|TRBV15|few
CATSSRPGTGRDEKLFF
TGTGCCACCAGCAGCCGACCCGGGACAGGGCGTGATGAAAAACTGTTTTTT
>TRBD2|TRBJ2-5|TRBV5-6|few
CASSLRRGGGETQYF
TGTGCCAGCAGCTTGCGGCGGGGGGGCGGAGAGACCCAGTACTTC
>TRBD1|TRBJ1-2|TRBV6-1|few
CASNGLQGGGYTF
TGTGCCAGCAACGGCCTACAGGGGGGTGGCTACACCTTC
>TRBD1|TRBJ1-1|TRBV28|NA
CASSLAEGARTEAFF
TGTGCCAGCAGTTTAGCCGAGGGGGCGCGGACTGAAGCTTTCTTT
>TRBD1|TRBJ1-4|TRBV9|NA
CASGTGGWSEKLFF
TGTGCCAGCGGGACAGGGGGCTGGAGTGAAAAACTGTTTTTT
>NA|TRBJ2-5|TRBV5-4|few
CASSRGPGEEVAETQYF
TGTGCCAGCAGCCGTGGCCCCGGGGAGGAGGTGGCAGAGACCCAGTACTTC
>TRBD1|TRBJ1-5|TRBV29-1|NA
CSVSRGSNQPQHF
TGCAGCGTGAGCAGGGGGAGCAATCAGCCCCAGCATTTT
>TRBD1|TRBJ2-7|TRBV28|many
CASGGTGFTYEQYF
TGTGCCAGCGGTGGGACAGGGTTTACCTACGAGCAGTACTTC
>NA|TRBJ1-2|TRBV7-9|few
CASSPQRYGYTF
TGTGCCAGCAGCCCGCAGCGCTATGGCTACACCTTC
>TRBD2|TRBJ2-3|TRBV9|NA
CASSSLAGGVDTQYF
TGTGCCAGCAGCTCTCTAGCGGGGGGCGTTGATACGCAGTATTTT